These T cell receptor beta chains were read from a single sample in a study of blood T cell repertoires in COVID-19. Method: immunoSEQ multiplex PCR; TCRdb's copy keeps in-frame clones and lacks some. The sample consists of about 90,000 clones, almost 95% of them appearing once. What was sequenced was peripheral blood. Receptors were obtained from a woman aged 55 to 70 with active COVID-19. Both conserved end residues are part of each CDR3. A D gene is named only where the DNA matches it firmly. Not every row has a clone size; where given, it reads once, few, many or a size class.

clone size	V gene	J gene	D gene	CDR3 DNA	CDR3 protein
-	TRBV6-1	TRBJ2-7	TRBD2	TGTGCCAGCAGTGAATTAGCGGGGATCTACGAGCAGTACTTC	CASSELAGIYEQYF
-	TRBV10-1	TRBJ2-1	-	TGCGCCAGCAGTGAGTCGGGGGCTAGACCTGAGCAGTTCTTC	CASSESGARPEQFF
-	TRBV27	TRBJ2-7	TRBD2	TGTGCCAGCAGTTTATTGGGGACTAGCGGGAGGGGGGCCTACGAGCAGTACTTC	CASSLLGTSGRGAYEQYF
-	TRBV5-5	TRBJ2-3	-	TGTGCCAGCAGCTCTGGCAGGGCTAGCACAGATACGCAGTATTTT	CASSSGRASTDTQYF
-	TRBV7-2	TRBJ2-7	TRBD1	TGTGCCAGCAGCTTTGGGACAGTGAGGGGGACCTACGAGCAGTACTTC	CASSFGTVRGTYEQYF
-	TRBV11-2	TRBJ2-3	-	TGTGCCAGCAGCTTAGGTCTGAGAACAGATACGCAGTATTTT	CASSLGLRTDTQYF
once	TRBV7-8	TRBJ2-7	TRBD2	TGTGCCAGCAGCATAAGACTAGCGGTCTACGAGCAGTACTTC	CASSIRLAVYEQYF
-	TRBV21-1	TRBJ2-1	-	TGTGCCAGCAGCACAAAGCTAGGTCGGGTCCGCTCCTACAATGAGCAGTTCTTC	CASSTKLGRVRSYNEQFF
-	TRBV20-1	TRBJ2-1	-	TGCAGTGTCCCACATGGCAATGAGCAGTTCTTC	CSVPHGNEQFF
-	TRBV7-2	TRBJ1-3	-	TGTGCCAGCAGCTTAGTCGGCGGCGGCTCTGGAAACACCATATATTTT	CASSLVGGGSGNTIYF